This TCR beta chain was sequenced for a study of CD8 T cells in Susac syndrome. Roughly 0.45 to 1 ug RNA was reverse transcribed with random hexamers. From the immunoSEQ multiplex PCR reads, TCRdb called clonotypes with MiXCR, one entry per CDR3 protein. In the table there are approximately 150,000 distinct CDR3 sequences, under 95% of which are singletons. The ends lost 3 bases at V and 9 bases at J; junction bases unmatched: 14. CDR3 length: 17 residues. The chain employs TRBV12-3 or TRBV12-4 and TRBJ2-1; 10 bases map to TRBD2. The sequence was obtained from a human donor in good health. Specimen: CD4+ T cells from PBMCs. The CDR3 loop reads CASSFMSSGSVGGEQFF. The CDR3 nucleotides are TGTGCCAGCAGTTTTATGTCTAGCGGGAGTGTAGGGGGTGAGCAGTTCTTC.